Included here is one T cell receptor beta chain sequence, with context. Its antigen is unidentified. The sort gate was single viable CD3+CD4+CD8-CD45RO+ cells for memory CD4+ T cells. CD4+ T cells were isolated by positive magnetic selection. Only in-frame clones appear in the TCRdb table, and some are missing; sequencing was by immunoSEQ multiplex PCR. This repertoire shows under 55,000 clones, approximately 82% found once; its top ten account for 2%. Germline V gene lookup returns CDR1 LNHDA and CDR2 SQIVND (reference sequence). The CDR3 is 13 amino acids. V lost 0 bases, J lost 4 bases, and 6 bases lay in between. The data were taken from a study of memory CD4+ T cells and cytomegalovirus serostatus. Overall study findings and caveats: 67 of 164 known CMV-associated TCRbeta sequences appeared in CD4+ memory. A US-trained random forest predicted CMV serostatus with median AUC around 0.92.

The sequencing input was memory CD4+ T cells from blood. The TCR comes from an adult in good health and CMV-seropositive. This chain links TRBV19 with TRBJ1-2; no definite D call. CDR3 amino acids: CASSIDGSYGYTF. CDR3 coding DNA: TGTGCCAGTAGTATAGACGGAAGCTATGGCTACACCTTC.